The clone carrying this T cell receptor (beta chain) was observed a single time. Its antigen is not known. The CDR3 spans 14 residues. Germline values: CDR1 SGHAT, CDR2 FQNNGV. V lost 1 base to trimming and J lost 6 bases, with 12 bases between them. This record comes from a study of T cell responses to AZD1222 COVID-19 vaccine. Pooled in the analysis were second doses at about 4 or about 12 weeks. Findings of the study overall: When two AZD1222 doses had been given, Spike-specific TCR breadth and depth rose. Researchers took repertoire samples only after the peak T cell response had come. Donors, mostly white British, included more females; clonal diversity was possibly underestimated.

This table comes from immunoSEQ multiplex PCR, and its TCRdb copy is limited to in-frame clones, with some not included. The sample records some 160,000 clones, around 90% being singletons. This sample comprised peripheral blood, obtained 28 days after the second AZD1222 dose. The source is an adult who received the AZD1222 COVID-19 vaccine. The rearrangement joins TRBV11-2 to TRBJ1-2; D call uncertain. CDR3 in DNA: TGTGCCAGCAGCTTAGTAGATGGGCAGGATGGCTACACCTTC. It is translated as CASSLVDGQDGYTF.